This T cell receptor (beta chain) stems from a study of identical twins. TCRdb redid the calling of the 5' RACE reads with MiXCR, one entry per CDR3 protein. The sample holds about 900,000 distinct CDR3 sequences; 9% to 15% are singletons and the top ten take around 1.5%. These data were likewise used in another study, on yellow fever vaccine responses in identical twins.

This receptor was identified in a woman between 18 and 30 years old in good health. Sample: PBMCs.

The CDR3 is CSARFFGNTGELFF. The CDR3 region has the DNA TGCAGTGCTAGATTCTTCGGGAACACCGGGGAGCTGTTTTTT. J is TRBJ2-2 and V is TRBV20-1; D ambiguous. V shed 2 bases and J shed 1 base, with 8 bases lying between them. Germline CDR1 is DFQATT and CDR2 is SNEGSKA (reference sequence). This CDR3 is 14 amino acids long.